What follows are 29 T cell receptor beta chains derived from one specimen sequenced in a study of blood T cell repertoires in COVID-19. TCRdb keeps only in-frame clones here, not all; method: immunoSEQ multiplex PCR. The top ten clones hold roughly 8.3% of a sample with approximately 530,000 clones, 70% to 90% of them seen once. Sequencing input: peripheral blood. The source is a woman aged 45 to 65 with COVID-19, enrolled during active disease.

The chain has TRBV27 and TRBJ2-7, with TRBD2 matching over 12 bases. In germline, CDR1 is MNHEY, CDR2 SMNVEV (reference sequence). CDR3 length: 15 residues. The ends lost 5 bases at V and 3 bases at J; junction bases unmatched: 5. Here the CDR3 DNA reads TGTGCCAGCAGTACCGGACTAGCGGGGATCTACGAGCAGTACTTC. It encodes CASSTGLAGIYEQYF.

This clone was counted a single time. V is TRBV6-5 and J is TRBJ1-3, with 9 bases aligning to TRBD1. J was trimmed by 3 bases and V by 6 bases; bases with no gene match: 6. The CDR3 totals 15 residues. CDR1 is MNHEY and CDR2 is SVGAGI in the germline V gene. The CDR3: CASSRTGESGNTIYF. The DNA for the CDR3 is TGTGCCAGCAGCCGGACAGGGGAAAGTGGAAACACCATATATTTT.

V and J are TRBV23-1 and TRBJ2-3, with D maybe TRBD2 (5 bases). TRBV23-1 is assigned to the ORF class and has an uncertain function. Trimming shortened V by 3 bases and J by 3 bases, and 13 bases separated the two germline ends. The CDR3 has 15 residues. The CDR3 bases are TGCGCCAGCAGTCATTCTCGGACGGGAACAGATACGCAGTATTTT. Translation gives CASSHSRTGTDTQYF.

The chain has TRBV12-5 and TRBJ1-5; the D gene is possibly TRBD1 (6 bases). Germline V gene sequence: CDR1 LGHNT, CDR2 FRNRAP. V lost 7 bases, J lost 7 bases, and 23 bases lay in between. The length of the CDR3 is 16 residues. Written as DNA, the CDR3 is TGTGCTAGTGTCTATTCGTCCGGGGGGCTAAGCCAGCCCCAGCATTTT. Translating gives CASVYSSGGLSQPQHF.

The V gene is TRBV10-3, the J gene TRBJ1-2; 8 bases map to TRBD1. CDR3 length: 13 residues. V gave up 8 bases and J gave up 4 bases; unmatched junction bases: 6. Germline assignment: CDR1 ENHRY and CDR2 SYGVKD. CDR3 nucleotides: TGTGCCATCCTGACAGGGGATAGCTATGGCTACACCTTC. Translated: CAILTGDSYGYTF.

J is TRBJ1-5 and V is TRBV5-1, with D maybe TRBD1 (6 bases). The CDR3 sequence is 14 residues long. From germline, CDR1 is SGHRS and CDR2 YFSETQ. V was clipped by 2 bases and J by 7 bases, with 13 bases between them. The CDR3 sequence: CASSLQGEGQPQHF. The DNA for the CDR3 is TGCGCCAGCAGCTTACAGGGAGAAGGCCAGCCCCAGCATTTT.

The V call is TRBV6-6, the J call TRBJ2-3; D is possibly TRBD2 (5 bases). Per the germline V gene, CDR1 is MNHNY and CDR2 is SVGAGI (reference sequence). Trimming removed 0 bases at V and 4 bases at J, with 14 bases between. This CDR3 is built from 16 residues. Written as DNA, the CDR3 is TGTGCCAGCAGTTACTCGAGGGCACAAAGCCCAGATACGCAGTATTTT. As protein: CASSYSRAQSPDTQYF.

This clone appeared a single time. This CDR3 is CASGWGQASTEAFF. The CDR3, as DNA: TGTGCTAGTGGTTGGGGACAGGCGTCGACTGAAGCTTTCTTT. The J gene is TRBJ1-1, the V gene TRBV12-5; 8 bases agree with TRBD1. Trimming removed 4 bases from V and 5 bases from J; junction bases left unmatched: 6. The CDR3 extends over 14 amino acids. From germline, CDR1 is LGHNT and CDR2 FRNRAP.

This chain links TRBV2 with TRBJ1-4; TRBD1 agrees at 7 bases. The CDR3 loop spans 13 amino acids. Germline CDR1 is SNHLY and CDR2 is FYNNEI. V lost 6 bases and J lost 6; bases outside the gene matches: 4. The CDR3 is CASRLTGYEKLFF. The CDR3 DNA reads TGTGCCAGCAGACTGACAGGGTATGAAAAACTGTTTTTT.

CDR3 nucleotides: TGTGCCAGCAGCTTACTCGAAGGAGGTAAAGCTTTCTTT. Translating gives CASSLLEGGKAFF. This rearrangement joins TRBV7-8 to TRBJ1-1; D is undetermined. The CDR3 loop spans 13 amino acids. Trimming shortened V by 2 bases and J by 9 bases, and 13 bases separated the two germline ends. CDR1 is SGHVS and CDR2 is FQNEAQ in the germline V gene.

This chain connects TRBV24-1 to TRBJ2-7; a weak D match, TRBD2 (5 bases). This CDR3 is 15 amino acids long. The V end lost 2 bases, the J end lost 2 bases, and 12 bases lay between the germline ends. From germline, CDR1 is KGHDR and CDR2 SFDVKD. CDR3 amino acids: CATSDSTRAAYEQYF. The DNA of the CDR3 is TGTGCCACCAGTGATTCTACTAGGGCAGCCTACGAGCAGTACTTC.

The gene calls are TRBV6-5 and TRBJ1-4; 9 bases match TRBD1. In germline, CDR1 is MNHEY, CDR2 SVGAGI. The V gene end was trimmed by 7 bases and the J gene end by 8 bases; junction bases not matched to a gene: 8. The CDR3 spans 14 residues. CDR3 region: CASTLRGTGEKLFF. CDR3 bases: TGTGCCAGCACTCTCAGGGGGACAGGGGAAAAACTGTTTTTT.

This chain links TRBV5-1 with TRBJ1-5, with 9 bases matching TRBD1. This CDR3 spans 15 amino acids. Germline V gene lookup returns CDR1 SGHRS and CDR2 YFSETQ. The V gene end was trimmed by 4 bases and the J gene end by 5 bases; junction bases not matched to a gene: 7. DNA for the CDR3: TGCGCCAGCAGCCCTCGGACAGGGGCCGATCAGCCCCAGCATTTT. Translating it yields CASSPRTGADQPQHF.

The CDR3 sequence is CASSLYLGTDNEKLFF. DNA of the CDR3: TGCGCCAGCAGCTTGTATCTCGGGACAGACAATGAAAAACTGTTTTTT. The chain carries TRBV5-1 and TRBJ1-4; 7 bases are a match to TRBD1. The ends lost 1 base at V and 5 bases at J; junction bases unmatched: 8. Germline V gene data show CDR1 as SGHRS and CDR2 as YFSETQ. The CDR3 is made up of 16 amino acids.

This clone has only one observation. The rearrangement joins TRBV12-3 or TRBV12-4 to TRBJ1-2; no clear D gene. V lost 3 bases to trimming and J lost 4 bases, with 9 bases between them. CDR3 length: 13 residues. The CDR3 DNA reads as TGTGCCAGCAGTTTTACCGGGTCCTATGGCTACACCTTC. This encodes CASSFTGSYGYTF.

J is TRBJ1-2 and V is TRBV3-1 (or the pseudogene TRBV3-2); D might be TRBD1 (6 bases). Trimming took 5 bases from V and 7 from J, leaving 23 bases between them. CDR3 length: 16 residues. CDR1 and CDR2 (germline): LGHDT, YNNKEL (reference sequence). CDR3 loop: CASSSGGVRGFFGYTF. CDR3 coding DNA: TGTGCCAGCAGCTCCGGTGGCGTCAGGGGATTTTTTGGCTACACCTTC.

The CDR3 sequence: CASSFRGEDTGELFF. CDR3 nucleotide sequence: TGTGCCAGCAGCTTCAGGGGGGAAGACACCGGGGAGCTGTTTTTT. V and J are TRBV7-9 and TRBJ2-2, with D possibly being TRBD1 (7 bases). Trimming removed 3 bases at V and 3 bases at J, with 11 bases between. Germline CDR1 and CDR2: SEHNR and FQNEAQ (reference sequence). The CDR3 spans 15 residues. The variable domain in full, completed from reference TRBV7-9 and TRBJ2-2, reads DTGVSQNPRHKITKRGQNVTFRCDPISEHNRLYWYRQTLGQGPEFLTYFQNEAQLEKSRLLSDRFSAERPKGSFSTLEIQRTEQGDSAMYLCASSFRGEDTGELFFGEGSRLTVL.

This clone was picked up one time. The chain links TRBV6-5 to TRBJ2-7; TRBD1 matches at 9 bases. CDR1 MNHEY and CDR2 SVGAGI come from the germline V gene. V gave up 6 bases and J gave up 5 bases; unmatched junction bases: 11. This CDR3 is built from 15 residues. The CDR3 nucleotides are TGTGCCAGCAGATCAAATCTCCGGGACAGGGACGAGCAGTACTTC. Translated, it gives CASRSNLRDRDEQYF.

The V call is TRBV28, the J call TRBJ1-2; D ambiguous. CDR1 is MDHEN and CDR2 is SYDVKM in the germline V gene. V lost 8 bases, J lost 4 bases, and 20 bases lay in between. The CDR3 length is 15 residues. The CDR3 loop is CASYPSTEVSYGYTF. The DNA for the CDR3 is TGTGCCAGCTATCCAAGCACAGAAGTTTCCTATGGCTACACCTTC.

The chain has TRBV5-1 and TRBJ1-5; 9 nucleotides agree with TRBD1. V shed 3 bases and J 2 bases; nucleotides not matched to a gene: 3. This CDR3 spans 15 amino acids. Germline loops: CDR1 SGHRS, CDR2 YFSETQ. The CDR3 coding sequence is TGCGCCAGCAGCTGGACAGGGGAGGGCAATCAGCCCCAGCATTTT. Protein: CASSWTGEGNQPQHF.

The chain employs TRBV3-1 (or the pseudogene TRBV3-2) and TRBJ1-6; D perhaps matches TRBD1 (5 bases). The CDR3 runs 15 residues. V lost 4 bases and J 2 bases, leaving 9 bases between the germline ends. Germline CDR1 LGHDT, CDR2 YNNKEL (reference sequence). The CDR3 is CASSPSGAYNSPLHF. In DNA form, the CDR3 reads TGTGCCAGCAGCCCCTCGGGGGCCTATAATTCACCCCTCCACTTT.

This chain joins TRBV19 and TRBJ2-5; a possible D gene is TRBD2 (6 bases). Trimming pared 6 bases from V and 5 bases from J, leaving 13 bases between. This CDR3 is 13 amino acids long. Germline V gene sequence: CDR1 LNHDA, CDR2 SQIVND (reference sequence). The CDR3 sequence is CASRTGSGETQYF. In nucleotides, the CDR3 is TGTGCCAGTAGAACGGGGAGCGGGGAGACCCAGTACTTC.

The rearrangement uses TRBV5-5 and TRBJ2-1, with D maybe TRBD2 (5 bases). V lost 0 bases, J lost 1 base, and 11 bases lay in between. The germline CDR1 and CDR2 sequences are SGHKS and YYEKEE (reference sequence). There are 16 residues in the CDR3. CDR3 loop: CASSLGGSLSYNEQFF. CDR3 in DNA: TGTGCCAGCAGCTTGGGAGGGAGCTTGTCCTACAATGAGCAGTTCTTC. The entire variable domain, with the rest obtained from reference TRBV5-5 and TRBJ2-1, is as follows: DAGVTQSPTHLIKTRGQQVTLRCSPISGHKSVSWYQQVLGQGPQFIFQYYEKEERGRGNFPDRFSARQFPNYSSELNVNALLLGDSALYLCASSLGGSLSYNEQFFGPGTRLTVL.

The chain links TRBV28 to TRBJ1-1; TRBD1 matches 9 bases. The trim removed 7 bases at V and 2 bases at J, leaving 8 bases unmatched. The germline V gene encodes CDR1 MDHEN and CDR2 SYDVKM. The CDR3 runs to 15 residues. The CDR3 reads CASNKQGAGNTEAFF. In DNA form, the CDR3 reads TGTGCCAGCAATAAACAGGGGGCGGGAAACACTGAAGCTTTCTTT. Full variable domain (missing parts from reference TRBV28 and TRBJ1-1): DVKVTQSSRYLVKRTGEKVFLECVQDMDHENMFWYRQDPGLGLRLIYFSYDVKMKEKGDIPEGYSVSREKKERFSLILESASTNQTSMYLCASNKQGAGNTEAFFGQGTRLTVV.

With respect to this clone: The same CDR3 can be traced to other DNA sequences in this sample. The chain carries TRBV6-5 and TRBJ1-1; no firm D call. V gave up 7 bases and J gave up 2 bases, with 5 bases separating them. The CDR3 sequence is 11 residues long. Germline V gene data show CDR1 as MNHEY and CDR2 as SVGAGI. This CDR3 is CASKRNTEAFF. The CDR3 DNA sequence: TGTGCCAGCAAGAGAAACACTGAAGCTTTCTTT.

The rearrangement uses TRBV6-5 and TRBJ2-7; 7 nucleotides align to TRBD1. Germline CDR1 is MNHEY and CDR2 is SVGAGI. The CDR3 covers 15 residues. Losses at the gene ends were 2 bases for V and 1 base for J; bases not matched to a gene: 5. In DNA form, the CDR3 reads TGTGCCAGCAGTTACATCGGGACAGCTTCCTACGAGCAGTACTTC. Protein product: CASSYIGTASYEQYF.

This rearrangement joins TRBV10-3 to TRBJ2-2; a weak D match, TRBD2 (7 bases). Germline assignment: CDR1 ENHRY and CDR2 SYGVKD. Trimming cost V 6 bases and J 6 bases, with 20 bases left between them. CDR3 length: 16 residues. Written as DNA, the CDR3 is TGTGCCATCAGGGTCCCCTCTGGGGGGGCTTCCGGGGAGCTGTTTTTT. Translated, it gives CAIRVPSGGASGELFF.

CDR3 in DNA: TGTGCCAGCAGCCAAGATCAGGAAGGGTGGACAGAGGTCCCCTACGAGCAGTACTTC. It specifies CASSQDQEGWTEVPYEQYF. This rearrangement joins TRBV3-1 (or the pseudogene TRBV3-2) to TRBJ2-7; D might be TRBD1 (6 bases). Germline V lookup: CDR1 LGHDT, CDR2 YNNKEL (reference sequence). Deletions cut 0 bases from V and 2 bases from J, with 23 bases between. The CDR3 contains 19 residues.

The chain recombines TRBV12-5 with TRBJ1-3, with 10 bases identical to TRBD1. Germline V lookup: CDR1 LGHNT, CDR2 FRNRAP. This CDR3 has 18 residues. V was pared by 1 base and J by 2 bases, with 8 bases of the junction left unmatched. CDR3 bases: TGTGCTAGTGGTTTGGCACTGTTTGGGACAGGGGCTGGAAACACCATATATTTT. Protein: CASGLALFGTGAGNTIYF.